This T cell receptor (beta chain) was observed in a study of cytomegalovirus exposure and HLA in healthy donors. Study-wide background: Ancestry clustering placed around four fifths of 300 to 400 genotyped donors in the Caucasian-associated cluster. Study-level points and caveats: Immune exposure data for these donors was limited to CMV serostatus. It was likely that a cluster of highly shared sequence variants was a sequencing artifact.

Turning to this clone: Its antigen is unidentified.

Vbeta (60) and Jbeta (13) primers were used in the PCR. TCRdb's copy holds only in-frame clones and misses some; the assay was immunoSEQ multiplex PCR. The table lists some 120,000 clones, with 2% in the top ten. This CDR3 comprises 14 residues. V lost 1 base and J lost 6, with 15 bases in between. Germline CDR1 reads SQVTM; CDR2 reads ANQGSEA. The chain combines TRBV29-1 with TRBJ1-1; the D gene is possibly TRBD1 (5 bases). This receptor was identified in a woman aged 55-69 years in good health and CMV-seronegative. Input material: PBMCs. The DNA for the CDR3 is TGCAGCGTTGAAGGGGGCGCTGGGGTCGCTGAAGCTTTCTTT. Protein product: CSVEGGAGVAEAFF.